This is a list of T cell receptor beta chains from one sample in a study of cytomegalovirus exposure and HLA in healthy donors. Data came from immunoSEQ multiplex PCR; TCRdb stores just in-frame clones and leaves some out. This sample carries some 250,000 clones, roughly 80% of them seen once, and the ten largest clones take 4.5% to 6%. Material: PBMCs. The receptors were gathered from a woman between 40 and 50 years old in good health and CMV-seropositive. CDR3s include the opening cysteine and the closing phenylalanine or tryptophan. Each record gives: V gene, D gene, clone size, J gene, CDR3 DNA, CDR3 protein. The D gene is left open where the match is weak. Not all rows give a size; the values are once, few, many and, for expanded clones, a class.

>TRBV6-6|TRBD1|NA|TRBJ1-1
TGTGCCAGCAGCTATGGACAGGGGCTCGCTGAAGCTTTCTTT
CASSYGQGLAEAFF
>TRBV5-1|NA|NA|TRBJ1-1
TGCGCCAGCAGCTTGAGAGAGAACACTGAAGCTTTCTTT
CASSLRENTEAFF
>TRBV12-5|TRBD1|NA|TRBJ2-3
TGTGCTAGTGGTTTACCTACAGGGGGCAAGGAAGATACGCAGTATTTT
CASGLPTGGKEDTQYF
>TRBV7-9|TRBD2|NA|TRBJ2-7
TGTGCCAGCAGCTTAGATCAAGCGGGGTTCTACGAGCAGTACTTC
CASSLDQAGFYEQYF
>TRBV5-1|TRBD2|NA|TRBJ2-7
TGCGCCAGCAGCGGAGGCGCCGGAGGCGGGAGTTCCTACGAGCAGTACTTC
CASSGGAGGGSSYEQYF
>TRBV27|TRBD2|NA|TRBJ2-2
TGTGCCAGCAGTTTGAGCGGGACGAACACCGGGGAGCTGTTTTTT
CASSLSGTNTGELFF
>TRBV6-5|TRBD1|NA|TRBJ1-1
TGTGCCAGCAGTTACTGGGCAGGGGGCCAGGGCACTGAAGCTTTCTTT
CASSYWAGGQGTEAFF
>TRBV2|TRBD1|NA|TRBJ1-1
TGTGCCAGCAGCGCCCCAGGGGGGTACACTGAAGCTTTCTTT
CASSAPGGYTEAFF
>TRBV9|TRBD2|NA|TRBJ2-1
TGTGCCAGCAGCGTAGATAGCGGGAGAGGGGATGAGCAGTTCTTC
CASSVDSGRGDEQFF
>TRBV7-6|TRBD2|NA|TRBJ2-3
TGTGCCAGCAGCTTGATTTATCGGACTAGCGGGGGGGGTAGCACAGATACGCAGTATTTT
CASSLIYRTSGGGSTDTQYF
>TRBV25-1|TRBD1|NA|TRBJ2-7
TGTGCCAGCGGGGACAGGTCTTACCACTACGAGCAGTACTTC
CASGDRSYHYEQYF
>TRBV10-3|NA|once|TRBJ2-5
TGTGCCATCAGTGAGGGGGGGGGCGGTCAAGAGACCCAGTACTTC
CAISEGGGGQETQYF
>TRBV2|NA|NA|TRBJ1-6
TGTGCCAGCAGCCCCAAGGGAGTGTATAATTCCCCCCTCCACTTT
CASSPKGVYNSPLHF
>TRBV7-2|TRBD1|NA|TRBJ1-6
TGTGCCAGCAGCCCTAGACAGGGGGGTTCACCCCTCCACTTT
CASSPRQGGSPLHF
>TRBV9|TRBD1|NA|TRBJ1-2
TGTGCCAGCGCTCGGACAGGAGGTGGCTACACCTTC
CASARTGGGYTF
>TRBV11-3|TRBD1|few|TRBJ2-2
TGTGCCAGCAGCTTGGCAGGGGGCACCGGGGAGCTGTTTTTT
CASSLAGGTGELFF
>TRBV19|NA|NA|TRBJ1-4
TGTGCCAGCCTTCACACTGGGCTGGGTGAAAAACTGTTTTTT
CASLHTGLGEKLFF
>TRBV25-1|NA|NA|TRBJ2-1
TGTGCCAGCAGTGAATTCGGGAATGAGCAGTTCTTC
CASSEFGNEQFF
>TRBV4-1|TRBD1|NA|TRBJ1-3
TGCGCCAGCAGCCGCCCGGACAGGGTAGGAGGAAACACCATATATTTT
CASSRPDRVGGNTIYF
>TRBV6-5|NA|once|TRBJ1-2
TGTGCCAGCAGCTCCGATACGGCTGGGCGCTACACCTTC
CASSSDTAGRYTF
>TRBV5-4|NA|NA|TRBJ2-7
TGTGCCAGCAGCTCCCAGGGGTTCCCCTACGAGCAGTACTTC
CASSSQGFPYEQYF
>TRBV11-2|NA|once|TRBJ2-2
TGTGCCAGCCGCCTGGGGGGTAACACCGGGGAGCTGTTTTTT
CASRLGGNTGELFF
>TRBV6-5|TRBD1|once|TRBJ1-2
TGTGCCAGCGCACTGGGACAGGGGCATTTCGGCTACACCTTC
CASALGQGHFGYTF
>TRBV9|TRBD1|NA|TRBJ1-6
TGTGCCAGCAGCGTAGAGGCAGGGGGCTCCTATAATTCACCCCTCCACTTT
CASSVEAGGSYNSPLHF
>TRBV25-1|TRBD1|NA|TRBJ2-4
TGTGCCAGCAGTGAATCCCGGGACAGGGTAGCGGACATTCAGTACTTC
CASSESRDRVADIQYF
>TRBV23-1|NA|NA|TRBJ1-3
TGCGCCAGCAGTCAACTCGCGCTTGTCTGCTCTGGAAACACCATATATTTT
CASSQLALVCSGNTIYF
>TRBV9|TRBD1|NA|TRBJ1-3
TGTGCCAGCAGCGTAGGGAGACAGGGCTCTGGAAACACCATATATTTT
CASSVGRQGSGNTIYF
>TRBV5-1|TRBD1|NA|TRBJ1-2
TGCGCCAGCAGCACCGGACAGGACAACTATGGCTACACCTTC
CASSTGQDNYGYTF
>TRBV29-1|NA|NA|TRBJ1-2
TGCAGCGTTGAGGAGGGTGGCTACACCTTC
CSVEEGGYTF
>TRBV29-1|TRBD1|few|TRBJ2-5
TGCAGCGCCGGACAGGGGAGGGGGCAGTACTTC
CSAGQGRGQYF
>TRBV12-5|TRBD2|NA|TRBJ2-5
TGTGCTAGTGGTTCGCCAGCCGCCGCGTTAAGCGGGGGGAGTGGGGAGACCCAGTACTTC
CASGSPAAALSGGSGETQYF